The TCR beta chain described here comes from a study of beta chain features in type 1 diabetes. Study observations and caveats: Among patients, naive, central memory and Treg TCRB repertoires appeared more similar than among healthy donors. For Type 1 diabetes patients, all four CD4+ subsets carried TCRB CDR3s that were moderately but significantly shorter.

CDR1 MGHRA and CDR2 YSYEKL come from the germline V gene. CDR3 length: 18 amino acids. The V gene end was trimmed by 2 bases and the J gene end by 0 bases; junction bases not matched to a gene: 11. This clone occurred a few times. Its specificity is unknown. Investigators reverse transcribed all isolated RNA, so they sequenced expressed TCRB transcripts. Around 3.8 million reads per sample were averaged for naive, central memory and regulatory samples. Clones were read by immunoSEQ multiplex PCR, and TCRdb kept only the in-frame ones, dropping some. The data contain roughly 330,000 clones, about 13% of them seen just once; the ten biggest clones take up 0.015%.

The chain employs TRBV4-1 and TRBJ1-1; 8 bases match TRBD1. The receptor was derived from a woman between 18 and 30 years old with type 1 diabetes. Sequencing input: naive CD4+ T cells from blood. The CDR3 DNA reads as TGCGCCAGCAGCCAACCCGATTCCCCGGACAGGGTGAACACTGAAGCTTTCTTT. It yields the protein CASSQPDSPDRVNTEAFF.